This T cell receptor beta chain was identified in a study of CD8+ T cells in alopecia areata. About the study: Tofacitinib ran 6 to 18 months, followed by 6 months off drug.

Points from the study as a whole: There were many expanded lesional clones persisting in scalp and blood during tofacitinib. Shared TCR sequences were less clear between patients than in mice, possibly partly from HLA diversity.

Following RNA extraction, reverse transcription yielded cDNA that acted as the sequencing template. The protocol was immunoSEQ multiplex PCR, while the TCRdb copy is restricted to in-frame clones and leaves out a portion. The sample lists roughly 180,000 clones, about 53% seen once, with more than 10% in the top ten. Treatment indicated: oral pan-JAK inhibitor, 5-10 mg twice daily. Collected material from alopecia areata patients comprised lesional scalp punch biopsies and peripheral blood. Germline values: CDR1 MGHDK, CDR2 SYGVNS. The CDR3 has 13 residues. As for this clone: Its specificity is unknown. Germline is not matched at one junction end, which may reflect a read error.

The sequenced sample was CD8+ T cells sorted from blood, obtained at week 24, from a patient treated with tofacitinib. The clonotype originates from a human donor with alopecia areata. The genes are TRBV25-1 and TRBJ2-7; a possible D gene is TRBD2 (6 bases). The chain's CDR3 is CASSPGDAYKQYF. CDR3 nucleotides: TGTGCCAGCAGTCCGGGAGACGCCTACAAGCAGTACTTC.